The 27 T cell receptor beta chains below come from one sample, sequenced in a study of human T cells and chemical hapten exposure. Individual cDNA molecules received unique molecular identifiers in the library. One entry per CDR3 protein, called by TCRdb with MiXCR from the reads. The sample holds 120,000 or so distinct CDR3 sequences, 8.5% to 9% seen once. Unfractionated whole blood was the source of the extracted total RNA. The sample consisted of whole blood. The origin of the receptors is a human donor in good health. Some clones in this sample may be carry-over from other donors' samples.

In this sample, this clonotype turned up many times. CDR3 sequence (DNA): TGTGCCAGCAGCAACGAGGTCTACTATGGCTACACCTTC. It translates to CASSNEVYYGYTF. The V and J genes are TRBV7-2 and TRBJ1-2; D gene ambiguous. This CDR3 is 13 amino acids long. Germline CDR1 SGHTA, CDR2 FQGNSA. The germline V and J ends were trimmed by 5 bases and 3 bases, with 10 bases remaining between them.

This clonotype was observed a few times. The CDR3 DNA is TGCAGTGCTAGACCCCCCACCGGACAAGAGACCCAGTACTTC. Encoded protein: CSARPPTGQETQYF. This chain links TRBV20-1 with TRBJ2-5; D remains ambiguous. Between the trimmed V and J ends, which lost 2 bases and 2 bases, there was a span of 12 bases. The germline CDR1 and CDR2 sequences are DFQATT and SNEGSKA (reference sequence). This CDR3 has 14 residues.

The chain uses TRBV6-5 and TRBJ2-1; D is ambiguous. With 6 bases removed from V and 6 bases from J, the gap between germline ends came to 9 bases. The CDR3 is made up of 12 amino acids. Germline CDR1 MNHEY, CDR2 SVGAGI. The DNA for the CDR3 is TGTGCCAGCAGGAAAGGCCCCAATGAGCAGTTCTTC. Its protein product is CASRKGPNEQFF.

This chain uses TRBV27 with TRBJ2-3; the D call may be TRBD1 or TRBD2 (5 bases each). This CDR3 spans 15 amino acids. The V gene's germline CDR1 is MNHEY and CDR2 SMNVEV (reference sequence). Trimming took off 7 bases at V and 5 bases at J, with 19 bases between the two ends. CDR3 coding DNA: TGTGCCAGCAACCCCTACGGGGACCAGCGAGATACGCAGTATTTT. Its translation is CASNPYGDQRDTQYF.

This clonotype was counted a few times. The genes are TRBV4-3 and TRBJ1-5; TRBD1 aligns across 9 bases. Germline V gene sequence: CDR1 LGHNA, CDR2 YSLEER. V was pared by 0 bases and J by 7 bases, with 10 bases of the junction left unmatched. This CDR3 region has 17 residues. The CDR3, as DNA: TGCGCCAGCAGCCAAGAACCCCCCGGACAGGGGAACCAGCCCCAGCATTTT. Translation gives CASSQEPPGQGNQPQHF.

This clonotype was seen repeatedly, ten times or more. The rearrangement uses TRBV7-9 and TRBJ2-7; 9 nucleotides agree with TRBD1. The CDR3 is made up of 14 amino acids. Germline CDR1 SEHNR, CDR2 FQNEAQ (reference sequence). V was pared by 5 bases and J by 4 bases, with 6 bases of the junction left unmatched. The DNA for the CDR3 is TGTGCCAGCAGCCCCTCCGGGACAGGGTACGAGCAGTACTTC. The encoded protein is CASSPSGTGYEQYF.

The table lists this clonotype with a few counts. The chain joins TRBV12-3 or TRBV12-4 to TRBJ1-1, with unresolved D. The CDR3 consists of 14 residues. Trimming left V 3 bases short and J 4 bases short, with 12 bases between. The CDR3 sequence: CASSFIQRGTEAFF. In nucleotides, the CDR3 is TGTGCCAGCAGTTTTATACAGCGGGGCACTGAAGCTTTCTTT.

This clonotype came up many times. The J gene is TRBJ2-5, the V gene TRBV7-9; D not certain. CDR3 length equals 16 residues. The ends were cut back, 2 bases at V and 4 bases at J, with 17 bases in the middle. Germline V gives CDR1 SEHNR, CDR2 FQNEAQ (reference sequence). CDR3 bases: TGTGCCAGCAGCTTACAGGCAGGTCGTGTAGTAGAGACCCAGTACTTC. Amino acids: CASSLQAGRVVETQYF. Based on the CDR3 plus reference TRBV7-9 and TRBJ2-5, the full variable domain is DTGVSQNPRHKITKRGQNVTFRCDPISEHNRLYWYRQTLGQGPEFLTYFQNEAQLEKSRLLSDRFSAERPKGSFSTLEIQRTEQGDSAMYLCASSLQAGRVVETQYFGPGTRLLVL.

CDR3 DNA: TGTGCCAGCAGCCGCATGGGGGGACAGGGGGTTAAGTATAACATAAGATACAATGAGCAGTTCTTC. The encoded protein is CASSRMGGQGVKYNIRYNEQFF. V gene TRBV5-4 combines with J gene TRBJ2-1, with 11 bases identical to TRBD1. J gave up 4 bases and V 4 bases, and 25 bases lay outside the gene matches. Looked up from germline, CDR1 is SGHNT and CDR2 is YYREEE (reference sequence). This CDR3 comprises 22 residues.

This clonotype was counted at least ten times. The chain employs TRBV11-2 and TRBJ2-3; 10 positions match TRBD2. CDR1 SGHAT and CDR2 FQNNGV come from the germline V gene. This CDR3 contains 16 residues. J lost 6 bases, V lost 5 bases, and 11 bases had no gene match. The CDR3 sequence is CASSVPLAGVTDTQYF. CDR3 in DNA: TGTGCCAGCAGCGTTCCCCTAGCGGGAGTCACCGATACGCAGTATTTT.

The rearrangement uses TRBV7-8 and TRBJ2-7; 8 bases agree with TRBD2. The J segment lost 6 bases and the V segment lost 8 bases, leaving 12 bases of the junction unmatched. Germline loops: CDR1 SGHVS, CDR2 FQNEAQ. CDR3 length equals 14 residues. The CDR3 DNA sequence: TGTGCCAGCCGAAGGGAGGGACTAGGGCGCGAGCAGTACTTC. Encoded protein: CASRREGLGREQYF. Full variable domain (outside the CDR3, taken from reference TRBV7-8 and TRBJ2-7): GAGVSQSPRYKVAKRGQDVALRCDPISGHVSLFWYQQALGQGPEFLTYFQNEAQLDKSGLPSDRFFAERPEGSVSTLKIQRTQQEDSAVYLCASRREGLGREQYFGPGTRLTVT.

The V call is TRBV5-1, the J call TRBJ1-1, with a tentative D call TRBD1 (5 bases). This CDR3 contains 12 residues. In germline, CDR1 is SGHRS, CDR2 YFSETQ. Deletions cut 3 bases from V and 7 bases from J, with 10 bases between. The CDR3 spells CASSSGFSEAFF. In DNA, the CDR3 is TGCGCCAGCAGCTCAGGGTTCAGTGAAGCTTTCTTT. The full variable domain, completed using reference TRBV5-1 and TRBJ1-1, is KAGVTQTPRYLIKTRGQQVTLSCSPISGHRSVSWYQQTPGQGLQFLFEYFSETQRNKGNFPGRFSGRQFSNSRSEMNVSTLELGDSALYLCASSSGFSEAFFGQGTRLTVV.

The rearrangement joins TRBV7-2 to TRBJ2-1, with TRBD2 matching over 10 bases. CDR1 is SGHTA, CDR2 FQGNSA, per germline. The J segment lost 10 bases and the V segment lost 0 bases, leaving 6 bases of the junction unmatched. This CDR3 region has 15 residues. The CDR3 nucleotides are TGTGCCAGCAGCTTAGCGGGTCTAGCGGGGGTAGAGCAGTTCTTC. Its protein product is CASSLAGLAGVEQFF.

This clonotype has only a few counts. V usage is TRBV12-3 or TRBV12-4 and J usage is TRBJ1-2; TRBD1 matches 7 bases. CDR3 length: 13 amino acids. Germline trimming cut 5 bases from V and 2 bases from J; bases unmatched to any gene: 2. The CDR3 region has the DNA TGTGCCAGCAGTCCCAGGGGGAACTATGGCTACACCTTC. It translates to CASSPRGNYGYTF.

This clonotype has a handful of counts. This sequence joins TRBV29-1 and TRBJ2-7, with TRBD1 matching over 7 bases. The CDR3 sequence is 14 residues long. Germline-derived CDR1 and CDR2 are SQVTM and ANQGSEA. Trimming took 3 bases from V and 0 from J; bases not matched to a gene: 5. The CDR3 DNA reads TGCAGCGTTGACACGGGACAGTCCTCCTACGAGCAGTACTTC. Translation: CSVDTGQSSYEQYF.

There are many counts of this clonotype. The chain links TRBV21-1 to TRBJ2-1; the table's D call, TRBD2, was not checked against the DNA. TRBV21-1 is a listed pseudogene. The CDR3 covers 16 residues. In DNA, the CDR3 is TGTGCCAGCAGCAAATGGGGTCGAGAGAGGGACAATGAGCAGTTCTTC. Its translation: CASSKWGRERDNEQFF.

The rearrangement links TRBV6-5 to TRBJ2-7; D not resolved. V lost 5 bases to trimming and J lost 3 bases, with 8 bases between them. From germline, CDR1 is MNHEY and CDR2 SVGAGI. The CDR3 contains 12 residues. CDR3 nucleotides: TGTGCCAGCAGTCGTTCGGACTACGAGCAGTACTTC. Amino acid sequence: CASSRSDYEQYF.

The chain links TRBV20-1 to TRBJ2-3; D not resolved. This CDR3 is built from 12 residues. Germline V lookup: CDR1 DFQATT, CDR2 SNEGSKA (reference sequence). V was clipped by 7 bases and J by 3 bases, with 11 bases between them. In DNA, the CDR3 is TGCAGTGTGAAGGATCCAACAGATACGCAGTATTTT. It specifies CSVKDPTDTQYF.

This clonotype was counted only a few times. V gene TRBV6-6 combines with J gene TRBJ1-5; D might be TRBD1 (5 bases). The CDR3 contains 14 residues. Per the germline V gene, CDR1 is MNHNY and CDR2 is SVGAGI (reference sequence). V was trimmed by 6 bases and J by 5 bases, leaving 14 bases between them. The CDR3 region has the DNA TGTGCCAGCAGCCCTCAGGGACGGGATCAGCCCCAGCATTTT. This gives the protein CASSPQGRDQPQHF.

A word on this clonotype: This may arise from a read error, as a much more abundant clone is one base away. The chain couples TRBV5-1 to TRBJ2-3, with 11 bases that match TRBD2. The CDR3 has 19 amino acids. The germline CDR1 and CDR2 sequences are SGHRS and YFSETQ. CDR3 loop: CASSLREYTSGSHADTHYF. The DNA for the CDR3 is TGCGCCAGCAGCTTGAGGGAATATACTAGCGGGAGTCACGCAGATACGCATTATTTT.

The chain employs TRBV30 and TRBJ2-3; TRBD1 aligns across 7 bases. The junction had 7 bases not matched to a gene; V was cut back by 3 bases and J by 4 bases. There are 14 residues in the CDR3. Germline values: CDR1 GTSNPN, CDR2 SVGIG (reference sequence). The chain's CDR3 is CAWSPGQAPDTQYF. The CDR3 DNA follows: TGTGCCTGGAGCCCCGGACAGGCACCAGATACGCAGTATTTT.

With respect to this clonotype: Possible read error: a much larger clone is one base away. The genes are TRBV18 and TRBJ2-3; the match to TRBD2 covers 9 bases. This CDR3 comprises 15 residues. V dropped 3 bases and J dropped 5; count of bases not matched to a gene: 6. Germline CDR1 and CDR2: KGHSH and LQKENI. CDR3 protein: CASSPAGGLIDTQYF. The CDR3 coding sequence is TGTGCCAGCTCACCCGCGGGGGGGCTTATAGATACGCAGTATTTT.

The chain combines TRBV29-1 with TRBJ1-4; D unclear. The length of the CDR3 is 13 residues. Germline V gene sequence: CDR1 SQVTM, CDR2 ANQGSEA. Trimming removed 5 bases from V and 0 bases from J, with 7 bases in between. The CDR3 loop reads CSVIDTTNEKLFF. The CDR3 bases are TGCAGCGTTATAGATACAACTAATGAAAAACTGTTTTTT.

The CDR3 spells CASSLGPGGEGEQFF. CDR3 sequence (DNA): TGTGCCAGCAGCCTGGGGCCAGGGGGAGAGGGTGAGCAGTTCTTC. The genes are TRBV11-3 and TRBJ2-1, with 7 nucleotides matching TRBD1. Germline values: CDR1 SGHNT, CDR2 YENEEA. V shed 5 bases, J shed 9 bases, and the junction held 13 bases outside the gene matches. This CDR3 spans 15 amino acids. Supplemented by reference TRBV11-3 and TRBJ2-1, the full variable domain reads EAGVVQSPRYKIIEKKQPVAFWCNPISGHNTLYWYLQNLGQGPELLIRYENEEAVDDSQLPKDRFSAERLKGVDSTLKIQPAELGDSAVYLCASSLGPGGEGEQFFGPGTRLTVL.

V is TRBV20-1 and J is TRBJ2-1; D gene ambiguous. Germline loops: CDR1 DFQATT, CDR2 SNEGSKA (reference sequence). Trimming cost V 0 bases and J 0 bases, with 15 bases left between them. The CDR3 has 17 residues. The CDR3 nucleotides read TGCAGTGCTAGAGATCGTCACGGACCAAGCTCCTACAATGAGCAGTTCTTC. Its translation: CSARDRHGPSSYNEQFF.

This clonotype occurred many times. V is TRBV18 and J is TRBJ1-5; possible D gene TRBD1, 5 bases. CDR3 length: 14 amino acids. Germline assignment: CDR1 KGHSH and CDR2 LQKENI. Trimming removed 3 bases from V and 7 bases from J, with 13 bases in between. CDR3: CASSPVINRQPQHF. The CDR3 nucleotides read TGTGCCAGCTCACCCGTAATCAACAGGCAGCCCCAGCATTTT.

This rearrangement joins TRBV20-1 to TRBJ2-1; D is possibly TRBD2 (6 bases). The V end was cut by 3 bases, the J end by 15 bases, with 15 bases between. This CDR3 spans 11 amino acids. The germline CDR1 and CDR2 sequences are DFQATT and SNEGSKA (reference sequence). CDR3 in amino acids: CSASSPSDSFF. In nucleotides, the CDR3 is TGCAGTGCTAGCTCCCCTAGCGACTCGTTCTTC.